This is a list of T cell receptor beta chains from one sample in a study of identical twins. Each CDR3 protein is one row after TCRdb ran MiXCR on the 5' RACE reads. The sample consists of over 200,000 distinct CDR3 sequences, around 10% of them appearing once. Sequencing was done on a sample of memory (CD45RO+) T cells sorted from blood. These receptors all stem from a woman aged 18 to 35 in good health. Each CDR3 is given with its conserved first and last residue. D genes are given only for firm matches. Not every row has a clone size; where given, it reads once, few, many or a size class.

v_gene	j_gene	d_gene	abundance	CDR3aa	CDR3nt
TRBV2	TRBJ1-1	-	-	CASSEYRLNTEAFF	TGTGCCAGCAGTGAATACCGTCTGAACACTGAAGCTTTCTTT
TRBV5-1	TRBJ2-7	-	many	CASSLVSSKGYEQYF	TGCGCCAGCAGCTTGGTCTCCAGCAAGGGGTACGAGCAGTACTTC
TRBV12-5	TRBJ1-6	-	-	CASGPGQYNSPLHF	TGTGCTAGTGGCCCCGGACAGTATAATTCACCCCTCCACTTT
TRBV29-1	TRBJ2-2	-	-	CSVAGPAPGELFF	TGCAGCGTTGCCGGGCCCGCGCCCGGGGAGCTGTTTTTT
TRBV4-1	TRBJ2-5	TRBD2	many	CASSQNLQRETETQYF	TGCGCCAGCAGCCAGAACCTCCAGCGGGAAACGGAGACCCAGTACTTC
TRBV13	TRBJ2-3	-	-	CASRGFSADTQYF	TGTGCCTCCCGGGGGTTTTCCGCAGATACGCAGTATTTT
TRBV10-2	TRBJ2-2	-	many	CASSPSMNTGELFF	TGCGCCAGCAGTCCTAGCATGAACACCGGGGAGCTGTTTTTT
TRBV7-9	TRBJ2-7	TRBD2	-	CASSLTGTSGYEQYF	TGTGCCAGCAGCCTTACCGGGACTAGCGGCTACGAGCAGTACTTC
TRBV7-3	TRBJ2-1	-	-	CASSDNGGPYNEQFF	TGTGCCAGCAGCGACAACGGGGGACCCTACAATGAGCAGTTCTTC
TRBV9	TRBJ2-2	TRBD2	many	CASSGLAGGSFTGELFF	TGTGCCAGCTCAGGACTAGCGGGGGGGTCCTTCACCGGGGAGCTGTTTTTT
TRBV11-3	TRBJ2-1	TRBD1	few	CASSQKRGPWNEQFF	TGTGCCAGCAGCCAAAAGAGGGGGCCTTGGAATGAGCAGTTCTTC
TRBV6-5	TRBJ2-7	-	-	CASSRDGYEQYF	TGTGCCAGCAGCCGGGACGGCTACGAGCAGTACTTC
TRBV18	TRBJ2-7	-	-	CASSQGSRSATVIYEQYF	TGTGCCAGCTCACAGGGCTCGAGATCGGCCACGGTAATCTACGAGCAGTACTTC
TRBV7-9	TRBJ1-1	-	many	CASSLIGEAFF	TGTGCCAGCAGCTTAATTGGGGAAGCTTTCTTT
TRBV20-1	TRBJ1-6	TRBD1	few	CSARDHPGQGQSPLHF	TGCAGTGCTAGAGATCACCCGGGACAGGGGCAATCACCCCTCCACTTT
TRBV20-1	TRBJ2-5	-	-	CSARLRQETQYF	TGCAGTGCTCGACTGAGACAAGAGACCCAGTACTTC
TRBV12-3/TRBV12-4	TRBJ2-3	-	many	CASSSSFADTQYF	TGTGCCAGCAGTTCTAGCTTCGCAGATACGCAGTATTTT
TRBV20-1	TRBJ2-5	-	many	CSASVTVGETQYF	TGCAGTGCTTCAGTGACGGTTGGGGAGACCCAGTACTTC
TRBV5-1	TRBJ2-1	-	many	CASSSVERARGNEQFF	TGCGCCAGCAGCTCGGTCGAGAGGGCCAGGGGCAATGAGCAGTTCTTC
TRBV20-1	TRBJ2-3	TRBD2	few	CSARDQRGGQDTQYF	TGCAGTGCTAGAGACCAGCGGGGGGGCCAAGATACGCAGTATTTT
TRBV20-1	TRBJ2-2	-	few	CSAARLQGEGELFF	TGCAGTGCTGCCCGCCTACAGGGCGAAGGGGAGCTGTTTTTT
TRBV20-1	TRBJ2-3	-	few	CSAWDLDTQYF	TGCAGTGCCTGGGACCTAGATACGCAGTATTTT
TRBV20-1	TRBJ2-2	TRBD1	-	CSARETGASTGELFF	TGCAGTGCTAGAGAAACAGGGGCTTCCACCGGGGAGCTGTTTTTT
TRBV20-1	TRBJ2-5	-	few	CSAPKLGGRETQYF	TGCAGTGCCCCCAAGCTGGGGGGCCGAGAGACCCAGTACTTC
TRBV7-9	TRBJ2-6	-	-	CASSSSRGSSGANVLTF	TGTGCCAGCAGCTCATCCCGGGGGAGCTCTGGGGCCAACGTCCTGACTTTC
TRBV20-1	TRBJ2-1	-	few	CSARDRRFEQFF	TGCAGTGCTAGAGATCGCCGGTTTGAGCAGTTCTTC
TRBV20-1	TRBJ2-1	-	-	CSARLWGGQQFF	TGCAGTGCTAGACTTTGGGGAGGACAGCAGTTCTTC
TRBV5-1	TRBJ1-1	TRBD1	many	CASSLTWTGGTEAFF	TGCGCCAGCAGCCTAACCTGGACAGGAGGGACTGAAGCTTTCTTT
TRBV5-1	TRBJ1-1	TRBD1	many	CASSFPGQGSEAFF	TGCGCCAGCAGCTTCCCTGGACAGGGAAGTGAAGCTTTCTTT
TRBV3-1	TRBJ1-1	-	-	CASSQAPTSVAEAFF	TGTGCCAGCAGCCAAGCTCCCACGAGTGTAGCTGAAGCTTTCTTT
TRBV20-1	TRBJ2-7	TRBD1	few	CSARGIGGHEQYF	TGCAGTGCTAGAGGTATAGGGGGCCACGAGCAGTACTTC
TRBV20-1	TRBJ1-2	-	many	CSAIREVYGYTF	TGCAGTGCTATCAGGGAGGTCTATGGCTACACCTTC
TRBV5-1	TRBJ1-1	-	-	CASRLKEGYTEAFF	TGCGCCAGCAGGTTGAAGGAGGGTTACACTGAAGCTTTCTTT
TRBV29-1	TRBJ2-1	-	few	CSESRGYNEQFF	TGCAGCGAGTCTAGGGGCTACAATGAGCAGTTCTTC
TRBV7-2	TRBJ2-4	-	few	CASSPALAKNIQYF	TGTGCCAGCAGCCCCGCTTTAGCCAAAAACATTCAGTACTTC
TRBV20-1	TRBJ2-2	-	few	CSALTPSGTGELFF	TGCAGTGCGTTGACCCCTTCGGGGACCGGGGAGCTGTTTTTT
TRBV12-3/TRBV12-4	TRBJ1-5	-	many	CASSFQGRGLFYSNQPQHF	TGTGCCAGCAGTTTCCAGGGAAGGGGATTATTTTATAGCAATCAGCCCCAGCATTTT
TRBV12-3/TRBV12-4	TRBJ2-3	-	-	CASSLDYTQYF	TGTGCCAGCAGTCTAGACTATACGCAGTATTTT
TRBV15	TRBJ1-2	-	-	CATSRGDRTAYGYTF	TGTGCCACCAGCAGAGGGGACCGGACAGCCTATGGCTACACCTTC
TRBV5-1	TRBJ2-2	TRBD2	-	CASSLGADGGSGELFF	TGCGCCAGCAGCTTGGGCGCGGACGGGGGGTCCGGGGAGCTGTTTTTT
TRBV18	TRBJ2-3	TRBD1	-	CASSWGQGARDTQYF	TGTGCCAGCTCCTGGGGACAGGGGGCGAGAGATACGCAGTATTTT
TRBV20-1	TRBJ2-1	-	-	CSARGTGRSTYNEQFF	TGCAGTGCTAGAGGCACGGGACGTAGCACCTACAATGAGCAGTTCTTC
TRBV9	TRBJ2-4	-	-	CASSPTGEGIQYF	TGTGCCAGCAGCCCCACGGGGGAAGGCATTCAGTACTTC
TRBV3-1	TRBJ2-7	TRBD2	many	CASSQNAGTSGEQYF	TGTGCCAGCAGCCAAAATGCCGGGACTAGTGGGGAGCAGTACTTC
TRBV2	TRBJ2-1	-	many	CARRLLGDEQFF	TGTGCCAGAAGACTGCTAGGTGATGAGCAGTTCTTC
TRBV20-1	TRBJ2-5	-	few	CSARGKETQYF	TGCAGTGCTAGGGGGAAGGAGACCCAGTACTTC
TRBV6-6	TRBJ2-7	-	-	CASRDPRTHEQYF	TGTGCCAGCAGGGACCCCCGCACCCACGAGCAGTACTTC
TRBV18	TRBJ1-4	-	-	CASSLTPGLSNEKLFF	TGTGCCAGCTCACTTACACCGGGCCTTAGTAATGAAAAACTGTTTTTT